The 20 T cell receptor beta chains below all came from one sample that was sequenced in a study of Ad26.COV2.S vaccination and SARS-CoV-2 variants. Libraries were prepared by immunoSEQ multiplex PCR; TCRdb keeps only in-frame clonotypes and omits some of them. The sample includes approximately 340,000 clones, 92% of them seen just once. Specimen: peripheral blood, collected after recovery from COVID-19. The source of these receptors is a human donor who had recovered from COVID-19.

The V call is TRBV29-1, the J call TRBJ1-2; the D is unclear. This CDR3 spans 15 amino acids. In germline, CDR1 is SQVTM, CDR2 ANQGSEA. With 3 bases removed from V and 4 bases from J, the gap between germline ends came to 18 bases. The CDR3 DNA reads TGCAGCGTTGAGTTCGACCCTTCCAATTCCTATGGCTACACCTTC. Residues: CSVEFDPSNSYGYTF.

The chain uses TRBV11-2 and TRBJ2-3, with D maybe TRBD2 (6 bases). The germline gives CDR1 SGHAT, CDR2 FQNNGV. V shed 1 base and J shed 3 bases, with 14 bases lying between them. The CDR3 totals 16 residues. CDR3: CASSLGNLGGTDTQYF. The CDR3 bases are TGTGCCAGCAGCTTAGGAAACCTAGGAGGGACAGATACGCAGTATTTT.

The V and J genes are TRBV9 and TRBJ2-2, with 11 bases aligning to TRBD1. The CDR3 runs 16 residues. Germline-derived CDR1 and CDR2 are SGDLS and YYNGEE. Trimming took 7 bases from V and 5 from J; bases not matched to a gene: 10. CDR3 sequence reads: CASRGQGVSWTGELFF. CDR3 sequence (DNA): TGTGCCAGCCGGGGACAGGGGGTTTCGTGGACCGGGGAGCTGTTTTTT.

The V gene is TRBV6-1, the J gene TRBJ2-7; 12 positions match TRBD1. CDR3 length: 18 amino acids. Germline V lookup: CDR1 MNHNS, CDR2 SASEGT. V was pared by 4 bases and J by 3 bases, with 13 bases of the junction left unmatched. CDR3 sequence (DNA): TGTGCCAGCAGTGTCGAGGATGGAGGGACAGGGGGCGTCTACGAGCAGTACTTC. Its translation: CASSVEDGGTGGVYEQYF.

This clone was recorded only once. As DNA, the CDR3 is TGTGCCAGCAGTCCCCACGCCGGGGTGGGAGGCTACACCTTC. It encodes CASSPHAGVGGYTF. The chain joins TRBV2 to TRBJ1-2; D remains ambiguous. V shed 5 bases and J shed 8 bases, with 18 bases lying between them. The CDR3 has 14 amino acids. The germline CDR1 and CDR2 sequences are SNHLY and FYNNEI.

V is TRBV6-5 and J is TRBJ2-7; 7 positions agree with TRBD1. The CDR3 consists of 16 residues. The J segment lost 0 bases and the V segment lost 2 bases, leaving 7 bases of the junction unmatched. The germline gives CDR1 MNHEY, CDR2 SVGAGI. The CDR3 DNA reads as TGTGCCAGCAGTTACCGCCACAGGGGCTACTCCTACGAGCAGTACTTC. This translates into CASSYRHRGYSYEQYF.

The V call is TRBV11-2, the J call TRBJ1-2; tentatively, D is TRBD1 (6 bases). This CDR3 is built from 15 residues. CDR1 and CDR2 (germline): SGHAT, FQNNGV. V lost 1 base and J 4 bases, leaving 13 bases between the germline ends. The DNA of the CDR3 is TGTGCCAGCAGCTTAGTCGTCCGGGGGCCCTATGGCTACACCTTC. Its translation: CASSLVVRGPYGYTF.

The chain carries TRBV7-2 and TRBJ1-1; 8 bases are a match to TRBD1. Germline values: CDR1 SGHTA, CDR2 FQGNSA. Trimming at V came to 5 bases and at J to 7 bases, leaving 6 bases not matched to a gene. The CDR3 has 13 amino acids. CDR3 coding DNA: TGTGCCAGCAGCCGAATGACAGGGGTTGAAGCTTTCTTT. The encoded protein is CASSRMTGVEAFF.

This chain links TRBV5-5 with TRBJ1-5; D is ambiguous. The CDR3 spans 14 residues. Germline values: CDR1 SGHKS, CDR2 YYEKEE (reference sequence). Trimming took 0 bases from V and 7 from J, leaving 11 bases between them. DNA of the CDR3: TGTGCCAGCAGCTTGGAAGGGTCGGGGCAGCCCCAGCATTTT. Its protein is CASSLEGSGQPQHF.

The gene calls are TRBV24-1 and TRBJ2-5; 12 nucleotides agree with TRBD1. The V and J ends lost 9 bases and 5 bases, in that order; junction bases with no gene match: 12. Germline V gives CDR1 KGHDR, CDR2 SFDVKD. The CDR3 is 16 amino acids. The CDR3 here is CATYYGGQGAWETQYF. The DNA of the CDR3 is TGTGCCACCTATTATGGGGGACAGGGGGCCTGGGAGACCCAGTACTTC.

This chain links TRBV25-1 with TRBJ2-1; perhaps TRBD1 as D (5 bases). CDR3 length equals 13 residues. With 4 bases removed from V and 3 bases from J, the gap between germline ends came to 7 bases. Germline V gives CDR1 MGHDK, CDR2 SYGVNS. As DNA, the CDR3 is TGTGCCAGCAGTGGACAGAGCTACAATGAGCAGTTCTTC. As protein: CASSGQSYNEQFF. Complete variable domain (other parts from reference TRBV25-1 and TRBJ2-1): EADIYQTPRYLVIGTGKKITLECSQTMGHDKMYWYQQDPGMELHLIHYSYGVNSTEKGDLSSESTVSRIRTEHFPLTLESARPSHTSQYLCASSGQSYNEQFFGPGTRLTVL.

The rearrangement joins TRBV7-9 to TRBJ1-5, with D possibly matching TRBD1 (6 bases). Germline V gene sequence: CDR1 SEHNR, CDR2 FQNEAQ (reference sequence). This CDR3 is built from 13 residues. The V end lost 2 bases, the J end lost 8 bases, and 10 bases lay between the germline ends. The CDR3 spells CASSLRGGKPQHF. CDR3 in DNA: TGTGCCAGCAGCTTAAGGGGGGGAAAGCCCCAGCATTTT.

V usage is TRBV5-4 and J usage is TRBJ2-3; TRBD2 matches at 8 bases. Per the germline V gene, CDR1 is SGHNT and CDR2 is YYREEE (reference sequence). With 4 bases clipped from V and 6 bases from J, the junction kept 10 bases outside the gene matches. This CDR3 contains 15 residues. The CDR3 spells CASSRLHGGADTQYF. The CDR3 DNA reads as TGTGCCAGCAGCCGGCTACACGGGGGGGCGGATACGCAGTATTTT.

This chain links TRBV7-3 with TRBJ2-2, with D perhaps TRBD1 (6 bases). Looked up from germline, CDR1 is SGHTA and CDR2 is FQGTGA. V was clipped by 5 bases and J by 0 bases, with 13 bases between them. The CDR3 is made up of 16 amino acids. CDR3: CASSAQGRANTGELFF. CDR3 in DNA: TGTGCCAGCAGCGCTCAGGGGAGAGCGAACACCGGGGAGCTGTTTTTT.

This rearrangement joins TRBV6-5 to TRBJ2-1; tentative D call: TRBD1 (6 bases). This CDR3 contains 15 residues. The germline gives CDR1 MNHEY, CDR2 SVGAGI. Trimming stripped 5 bases from V and 8 bases from J, with 19 bases between. CDR3 loop: CASSPKDSFGDEQFF. The CDR3 DNA follows: TGTGCCAGCAGTCCTAAGGACAGCTTTGGCGATGAGCAGTTCTTC.

J is TRBJ2-7 and V is TRBV7-2, with D unresolved. Per the germline V gene, CDR1 is SGHTA and CDR2 is FQGNSA. V was trimmed by 2 bases and J by 2 bases, leaving 16 bases between them. This CDR3 comprises 16 residues. CDR3 loop: CASSLFRSGPAYEQYF. CDR3 DNA: TGTGCCAGCAGCTTATTCAGATCCGGGCCGGCCTACGAGCAGTACTTC.

This chain connects TRBV29-1 to TRBJ2-7; TRBD2 matches 7 bases. The CDR3 spans 13 residues. In germline, CDR1 is SQVTM, CDR2 ANQGSEA. Trimming took 1 base from V and 3 from J; bases not matched to a gene: 3. CDR3 amino acids: CSVEGPGGYEQYF. The CDR3 nucleotides are TGCAGCGTTGAAGGGCCGGGGGGCTACGAGCAGTACTTC.

This chain connects TRBV27 to TRBJ1-1; D remains ambiguous. CDR1 MNHEY and CDR2 SMNVEV come from the germline V gene (reference sequence). Trimming pared 0 bases from V and 2 bases from J, leaving 4 bases between. The CDR3 is 13 residues long. The CDR3 sequence: CASSLSYNTEAFF. CDR3 in DNA: TGTGCCAGCAGTTTATCGTACAACACTGAAGCTTTCTTT.

The chain combines TRBV10-3 with TRBJ2-3, with D perhaps TRBD1 (5 bases). The CDR3 totals 15 residues. Germline values: CDR1 ENHRY, CDR2 SYGVKD. V lost 4 bases, J lost 4 bases, and 15 bases lay in between. CDR3 residues: CAISVGRLGADTQYF. CDR3 DNA: TGTGCCATCAGTGTCGGACGGTTAGGGGCAGATACGCAGTATTTT.

This clone has a single count. The chain has TRBV5-1 and TRBJ1-4; perhaps TRBD1 as D (6 bases). Germline V lookup: CDR1 SGHRS, CDR2 YFSETQ. CDR3 length: 15 residues. The V end lost 4 bases, the J end lost 4 bases, and 14 bases lay between the germline ends. CDR3 sequence: CASSLQGKVNEKLFF. DNA for the CDR3: TGCGCCAGCAGCCTCCAGGGGAAAGTTAATGAAAAACTGTTTTTT.